Following are 11 T cell receptor beta chains from one sample sequenced in a study of T-cell memory formation after mild COVID-19. In TCRdb, the 5' RACE reads were re-called with MiXCR into one record per CDR3 protein. This repertoire shows 190,000 or so distinct CDR3 sequences, 20% to 25% found once; its top ten account for around 23%. The sample consisted of PBMCs or a T cell subset sorted from them (not recorded which). The receptors originated from an adult woman who had mild COVID-19 (a few samples of this study predate the infection). Cell type and time point are not known.

The V and J genes are TRBV7-9 and TRBJ2-7, with D possibly being TRBD1 or TRBD2 (5 bases each). The CDR3 sequence is 15 residues long. CDR1 and CDR2 (germline): SEHNR, FQNEAQ (reference sequence). Trimming took 4 bases from V and 6 from J, leaving 19 bases between them. CDR3 in amino acids: CASSSPGRPLPEQYF. The CDR3 coding sequence is TGTGCCAGCAGCTCGCCGGGACGGCCCCTTCCCGAGCAGTACTTC.

The chain couples TRBV5-1 to TRBJ2-2; 7 nucleotides match TRBD1. Per the germline V gene, CDR1 is SGHRS and CDR2 is YFSETQ. With V trimmed by 5 bases and J by 7 bases, 14 bases remained unmatched. The CDR3 sequence is 16 residues long. In DNA, the CDR3 is TGCGCCAGCAGTGTCCGACAGGGAAATATTTTCGGGGAGCTGTTTTTT. This translates into CASSVRQGNIFGELFF.

J is TRBJ2-7 and V is TRBV12-3 or TRBV12-4; TRBD2 might be the D (5 bases). V was shortened by 3 bases and J by 2 bases, with 17 bases between the two germline ends. This CDR3 is 16 amino acids long. CDR3 sequence (DNA): TGTGCCAGCAGTTTCGCCCCGGTTGGAGGTACCTACGAGCAGTACTTC. Amino acids: CASSFAPVGGTYEQYF.

The rearrangement links TRBV7-9 to TRBJ2-1; D possibly uses TRBD1 or TRBD2 (5 bases each). This CDR3 contains 14 residues. Trimming took off 6 bases at V and 5 bases at J, with 14 bases between the two ends. CDR1 and CDR2 from the germline V gene are SEHNR and FQNEAQ (reference sequence). For the CDR3, the DNA is TGTGCCAGCAGGAGCTGGGACCACGACAATGAGCAGTTCTTC. It is translated as CASRSWDHDNEQFF.

This chain links TRBV7-9 with TRBJ2-3; TRBD1 agrees at 9 bases. J gave up 3 bases and V 5 bases, and 9 bases lay outside the gene matches. The CDR3 has 16 residues. Germline CDR1 is SEHNR and CDR2 is FQNEAQ (reference sequence). This CDR3 is CASSRRTGVPTDTQYF. The CDR3 nucleotides read TGTGCCAGCAGCCGCAGGACAGGGGTCCCTACAGATACGCAGTATTTT.

In its sample, this clonotype was seen once. V and J are TRBV2 and TRBJ2-7, with 12 nucleotides matching TRBD2. J was trimmed by 10 bases and V by 7 bases; bases with no gene match: 14. Per germline, CDR1 SNHLY and CDR2 FYNNEI. This CDR3 is built from 15 residues. CDR3 in DNA: TGTGCCAGCACCGCTCTAGCGGGAGGGGAGCAAATCCAGTACTTC. It yields the protein CASTALAGGEQIQYF. Complete variable domain (other parts from reference TRBV2 and TRBJ2-7): EPEVTQTPSHQVTQMGQEVILRCVPISNHLYFYWYRQILGQKVEFLVSFYNNEISEKSEIFDDQFSVERPDGSNFTLKIRSTKLEDSAMYFCASTALAGGEQIQYFGPGTRLTVT.

This clonotype occurred many times. J is TRBJ2-7 and V is TRBV4-2, with TRBD1 matching 11 bases. Germline V gene data show CDR1 as LGHNA and CDR2 as YNFKEQ. This CDR3 is 16 amino acids long. Unmatched junction bases numbered 5, after V lost 0 bases and J lost 4 bases. CDR3 sequence: CASSQEGGDRGYEQYF. The CDR3 DNA reads as TGTGCCAGCAGCCAAGAAGGCGGGGACAGGGGGTACGAGCAGTACTTC.

A few counts support this clonotype. The chain links TRBV25-1 to TRBJ2-5; a possible D gene is TRBD2 (5 bases). From germline, CDR1 is MGHDK and CDR2 SYGVNS. Trimming stripped 2 bases from V and 5 bases from J, with 18 bases between. The CDR3 is 16 residues long. The CDR3 DNA is TGTGCCAGCAGTGAAGAAGGGAGACAAGGGTGGGAGACCCAGTACTTC. It encodes CASSEEGRQGWETQYF.

This clonotype was detected a few times. This rearrangement joins TRBV6-6 to TRBJ2-6; tentatively, D is TRBD1 (6 bases). Germline V CDR1 and CDR2: MNHNY, SVGAGI (reference sequence). CDR3 length: 15 residues. V shed 2 bases and J shed 3 bases, with 8 bases lying between them. The CDR3, as DNA: TGTGCCAGCAGTTACCCAGGGGTTGGGGCCAACGTCCTGACTTTC. Protein: CASSYPGVGANVLTF.

Ten or more counts support this clonotype. This rearrangement joins TRBV7-9 to TRBJ2-3; tentatively, D is TRBD2 (5 bases). Germline CDR1 and CDR2: SEHNR and FQNEAQ (reference sequence). The CDR3 is 12 amino acids. The V and J ends lost 5 bases and 5 bases respectively, with 8 bases between them. This chain's CDR3 is CASSPRGDTQYF. The CDR3 bases are TGTGCCAGCAGCCCCCGGGGAGATACGCAGTATTTT.

This clonotype appeared many times. The V and J genes are TRBV29-1 and TRBJ2-2, with 9 bases lining up with TRBD1. The length of the CDR3 is 14 residues. J gave up 4 bases and V 4 bases, and 4 bases lay outside the gene matches. Germline lookup yields CDR1 SQVTM and CDR2 ANQGSEA. CDR3 amino acids: CSVGGTGITGELFF. CDR3 DNA sequence: TGCAGCGTTGGGGGGACAGGGATCACCGGGGAGCTGTTTTTT.